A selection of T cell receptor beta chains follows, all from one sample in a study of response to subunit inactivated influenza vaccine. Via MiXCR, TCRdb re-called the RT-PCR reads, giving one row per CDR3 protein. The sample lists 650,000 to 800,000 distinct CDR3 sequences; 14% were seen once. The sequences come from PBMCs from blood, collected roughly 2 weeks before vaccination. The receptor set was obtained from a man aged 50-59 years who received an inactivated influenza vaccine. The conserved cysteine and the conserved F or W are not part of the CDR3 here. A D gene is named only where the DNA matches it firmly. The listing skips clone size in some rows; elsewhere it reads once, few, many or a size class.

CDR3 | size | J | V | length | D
ASSLLGTEDGEKLF | few | TRBJ1-4 | TRBV5-6 | 14 | TRBD1
ASNLAGLNTEAF | few | TRBJ1-1 | TRBV6-2/TRBV6-3 | 12 | -
ASSYETGQGGNQPQH | many | TRBJ1-5 | TRBV6-2/TRBV6-3 | 15 | TRBD1
ASSYLSFGRAGGFEQF | few | TRBJ2-1 | TRBV6-5 | 16 | TRBD2
ASSLAVLRKGADTQY | few | TRBJ2-3 | TRBV7-8 | 15 | TRBD1
ASSLEGGRNQPQH | few | TRBJ1-5 | TRBV7-9 | 13 | -
ASRASSGVAF | - | TRBJ1-1 | TRBV7-9 | 10 | -
ASSFRRNTGELF | few | TRBJ2-2 | TRBV12-3/TRBV12-4 | 12 | -
SARGVGGFYEQY | - | TRBJ2-7 | TRBV20-1 | 12 | -
ATSLSGSNQPQH | few | TRBJ1-5 | TRBV24-1 | 12 | -
SASRPPFTDTQY | - | TRBJ2-3 | TRBV20-1 | 12 | -
ASSNRDRGNQPQH | many | TRBJ1-5 | TRBV12-3/TRBV12-4 | 13 | TRBD1
ASSLHRVAMNTEAF | many | TRBJ1-1 | TRBV7-2 | 14 | -
ASSEKAGTYGYT | - | TRBJ1-2 | TRBV6-1 | 12 | -
ASSPHGQYQETQY | many | TRBJ2-5 | TRBV6-1 | 13 | -
ASSYSSGGGYT | - | TRBJ1-2 | TRBV6-5 | 11 | -
ASSFGVKDTQY | many | TRBJ2-3 | TRBV7-2 | 11 | -
SARTGGQGEAF | - | TRBJ1-1 | TRBV20-1 | 11 | -
ASSKTGEAYNQPQH | many | TRBJ1-5 | TRBV5-5 | 14 | TRBD1
ASSPGLADSYEQY | many | TRBJ2-7 | TRBV7-9 | 13 | TRBD2
ASSWGAREPQH | - | TRBJ1-5 | TRBV12-3/TRBV12-4 | 11 | -
SARDRAEEKLF | few | TRBJ1-4 | TRBV20-1 | 11 | -
ASSYSDRLYQETQY | few | TRBJ2-5 | TRBV6-5 | 14 | TRBD1
ATGRQGAGMNTEAF | few | TRBJ1-1 | TRBV12-3/TRBV12-4 | 14 | TRBD1
ASSPLGHNTDTQY | - | TRBJ2-3 | TRBV5-1 | 13 | -
ASSPQGQGFLYNQPQH | many | TRBJ1-5 | TRBV27 | 16 | TRBD1
ASKVPGAGYT | few | TRBJ1-2 | TRBV28 | 10 | -
ASSLTEHMKTEAF | - | TRBJ1-1 | TRBV11-2 | 13 | -
ASELRKGLAGGYEQY | - | TRBJ2-7 | TRBV12-5 | 15 | TRBD2
ATSDLQLGGTDTQY | many | TRBJ2-3 | TRBV24-1 | 14 | -
ASSRDGPYGYT | few | TRBJ1-2 | TRBV6-2/TRBV6-3 | 11 | -
ASSTRAGEHLWGEQF | once | TRBJ2-1 | TRBV28 | 15 | TRBD2
ASSLRRDSTNEKLF | - | TRBJ1-4 | TRBV4-1 | 14 | -
ASSLESSRGETQY | - | TRBJ2-5 | TRBV7-2 | 13 | -
ASSYSAGFYEQY | few | TRBJ2-7 | TRBV6-5 | 12 | -
ASSFGQANNYGYT | few | TRBJ1-2 | TRBV6-5 | 13 | TRBD1
ASSYRRLAYNEQF | few | TRBJ2-1 | TRBV2 | 13 | -
ATSEDRDGRRH | - | TRBJ1-5 | TRBV24-1 | 11 | -
ASSAYDEAF | many | TRBJ1-1 | TRBV7-9 | 9 | -
ASSFRGIPGNTIY | many | TRBJ1-3 | TRBV11-2 | 13 | -
SARELAGVPDTQY | few | TRBJ2-3 | TRBV20-1 | 13 | TRBD2
ASSARDHTYNEQF | - | TRBJ2-1 | TRBV7-2 | 13 | -
ASSPPGLSTDTQY | many | TRBJ2-3 | TRBV21-1 | 13 | -
ASSFHLPGQVPGNTIY | - | TRBJ1-3 | TRBV28 | 16 | TRBD1
ATSRREASYNEQF | - | TRBJ2-1 | TRBV15 | 13 | TRBD2
ASSPQGEMGNEQF | few | TRBJ2-1 | TRBV3-1 | 13 | TRBD1
ASSYRRVEMWELF | - | TRBJ2-2 | TRBV6-5 | 13 | -
ASSGSGSTYNEQF | - | TRBJ2-1 | TRBV7-2 | 13 | TRBD2
ASSQLRGGETQY | - | TRBJ2-5 | TRBV6-1 | 12 | -
ASSHILVDTGELF | few | TRBJ2-2 | TRBV4-3 | 13 | -
ASRTSGVRGTDTQY | few | TRBJ2-3 | TRBV7-9 | 14 | TRBD2
ATSRDRARGYEQY | few | TRBJ2-7 | TRBV15 | 13 | TRBD1
ASSPPGTGDYTIY | - | TRBJ1-3 | TRBV18 | 13 | TRBD1
ASSVKGSETQY | - | TRBJ2-5 | TRBV2 | 11 | -
ASSFAKAYEQY | few | TRBJ2-7 | TRBV5-5 | 11 | -
ASSHKMGHTYEQY | few | TRBJ2-7 | TRBV7-8 | 13 | -